A selection of T cell receptor beta chains follows, all from one sample in a study of human T cells and chemical hapten exposure. TCRdb reprocessed the RACE reads via MiXCR and lists one record per CDR3 protein. The sample shows approximately 50,000 distinct CDR3 sequences, over 9.5% of them seen only once. This specimen was whole blood, taken in connection with sensitization to the hapten diphenylcyclopropenone (DPC). The source of these receptors is a woman in her 40s with alopecia areata. Some clones in this sample may be carry-over from other donors' samples. Each CDR3 is given with its conserved first and last residue. The D gene is left open where the match is weak. Clone sizes are given selectively: once, few, many, or a class where the clone is expanded.

j_call v_call clone_size d_call cdr3_nt cdr3_aa
TRBJ1-1 TRBV7-2 many - TGTGCCAGCAGCTTAGTGCCGGCCCCCAGGGCTTTCTTT CASSLVPAPRAFF
TRBJ2-1 TRBV20-1 - TRBD1 TGCAGTGCTAACTCCGGACAGGGGGCTAATGAGCAGTTCTTC CSANSGQGANEQFF
TRBJ1-1 TRBV5-1 few TRBD1 TGCGCCAGCAGCTTTAATCGACAGGGGGCAACCACTGAAGCTTTCTTT CASSFNRQGATTEAFF
TRBJ1-5 TRBV12-3/TRBV12-4 many TRBD1 TGTGCCAGCAGTTTCAGGGGGCTTCAGCCCCAGCATTTT CASSFRGLQPQHF
TRBJ2-2 TRBV3-1 few - TGTGCCAGCAGCCACATGGGGTGGCGGGGGAACACCGGGGAGCTGTTTTTT CASSHMGWRGNTGELFF
TRBJ1-1 TRBV19 - TRBD1 TGTGCCAGTAGCCGGGACAGGGGCATGAACACTGAAGCTTTCTTT CASSRDRGMNTEAFF
TRBJ2-7 TRBV30 - - TGTGCCTGGAGCGCATCTAGCGCCGAGCAGTACTTC CAWSASSAEQYF
TRBJ1-5 TRBV2 - - TGTGCCGGAACAAAACAGCCCCAGCATTTT CAGTKQPQHF
TRBJ1-2 TRBV5-1 many TRBD1 TGCGCCAGCAGCACCCTGACAGGGGCCTATGGCTACACCTTC CASSTLTGAYGYTF
TRBJ2-3 TRBV11-2 many - TGTGCCAGCAGCTTAGGGTGGGGGCCTACAGATACGCAGTATTTT CASSLGWGPTDTQYF
TRBJ1-5 TRBV12-3/TRBV12-4 - - TGTGCCAGCAGTTTAGTGGCCACCCAAAATAGCAATCAGCCCCAGCATTTT CASSLVATQNSNQPQHF
TRBJ1-1 TRBV5-1 few TRBD1 TGCGCCAGCACTTGGGACAGGTTGCGAGGGGAAGCTTTCTTT CASTWDRLRGEAFF
TRBJ2-1 TRBV30 - - TGTGCCTGGAGGCCCAGGGGGGAAATCAATGAGCAGTTCTTC CAWRPRGEINEQFF
TRBJ2-7 TRBV11-2 - - TGTGCCAGCAGCTTAGTAGGGGACTCCTACGAGCAGTACTTC CASSLVGDSYEQYF
TRBJ2-3 TRBV5-4 - - TGTGCCAGCATTCTATTCGGGGGAAGCACAGATACGCAGTATTTT CASILFGGSTDTQYF
TRBJ1-2 TRBV6-5 few TRBD1 TGTGCCAGCACCAGACAGGGCGGAGGTGACGGCTACACCTTC CASTRQGGGDGYTF
TRBJ1-5 TRBV7-8 many - TGTGCCAGCAGCCCTGAACACACTCCGACAGGCAATCAGCCCCAGCATTTT CASSPEHTPTGNQPQHF
TRBJ2-1 TRBV3-1 many - TGTGCCAGCAGCCAAAGGGACAATGAGCAGTTCTTC CASSQRDNEQFF
TRBJ1-5 TRBV2 many - TGTGCCAGCAGTTACTTACAGGAAAATCAGCCCCAGCATTTT CASSYLQENQPQHF
TRBJ1-6 TRBV6-5 few TRBD1 TGTGCCAGCAGTGAGGACAGGGGAAACTCACCCCTCCACTTT CASSEDRGNSPLHF
TRBJ1-2 TRBV28 few - TGTGCCAGCAGGCCGGCAAACTATGGCTACACCTTC CASRPANYGYTF
TRBJ2-3 TRBV7-9 - - TGTGCCAGCAGCGCCCGGGACCTTAGCACAGATACGCAGTATTTT CASSARDLSTDTQYF
TRBJ2-4 TRBV2 - TRBD2 TGTGCCAGCAGGCTCGGAGGAGAGACTAGCGGGGGGAACATTCAGTACTTC CASRLGGETSGGNIQYF
TRBJ2-5 TRBV7-2 - - TGTGCCAGCAGCGCCGGACCAATCCAAGAGACCCAGTACTTC CASSAGPIQETQYF
TRBJ1-1 TRBV9 few - TGTGCCAGCGGCGGTTCTCCGAACACTGAAGCTTTCTTT CASGGSPNTEAFF
TRBJ2-1 TRBV5-1 few - TGCGCCACCTCTCGGTCAAACGCGGGCAATGAGCAGTTCTTC CATSRSNAGNEQFF
TRBJ1-1 TRBV12-3/TRBV12-4 many - TGTGCCAGCAGTGTCTCCATTATCCCTGAAGCTTTCTTT CASSVSIIPEAFF
TRBJ2-1 TRBV20-1 many TRBD2 TGCAGTGCTGAGGGACTAGCGGGGGGGCCGGAGTCCTACAATGAGCAGTTCTTC CSAEGLAGGPESYNEQFF
TRBJ1-2 TRBV14 many - TGTGCCAGCAGCCAAGTCCTGGGGGCGAATGGCTACACCTTC CASSQVLGANGYTF
TRBJ1-2 TRBV30 few - TGTGTCATTCGCGGGGTTTACCACTATGGCTACACCTTC CVIRGVYHYGYTF
TRBJ1-2 TRBV29-1 - TRBD1 TGCAGCGCCCAACAGGGGGCTGGCTACACCTTC CSAQQGAGYTF
TRBJ1-4 TRBV7-9 - TRBD1 TGTGCCAGCAGCTTAGCATCCCCAGGGACAGGGAGAATCGAAAAACTGTTTTTT CASSLASPGTGRIEKLFF
TRBJ1-1 TRBV4-1 - - TGCGCCAGCAGCCGGACGGAGGCCAGTACTGAAGCTTTCTTT CASSRTEASTEAFF
TRBJ2-1 TRBV3-1 many - TGTGCCAGCAGCCAAGATCTGGACCGGTACAATGAGCAGTTCTTC CASSQDLDRYNEQFF
TRBJ1-5 TRBV18 many - TGTGCCAGCTCACTCGAGGACGGAGTAATAAGCAATCAGCCCCAGCATTTT CASSLEDGVISNQPQHF
TRBJ2-3 TRBV7-6 many TRBD2 TGTGCCAGCAGCTCCGCGACTAGCGGGGGCACAGATACGCAGTATTTT CASSSATSGGTDTQYF